The 29 T cell receptor beta chains given below trace back to one sample, sequenced in a study of CXCR3 chemokines and chemotherapy response in bladder cancer. TCRdb re-analysed the PCR reads in MiXCR, keeping a single row per CDR3 protein. The profile shows around 2,500 distinct CDR3 sequences, about 16% of them singletons. The material was obtained from a patient whose treatment included neoadjuvant chemotherapy. These receptors originate from a human donor with bladder cancer that responded to neoadjuvant chemotherapy.

This clonotype is medium-sized in the sample. The V and J genes are TRBV6-2 or TRBV6-3 and TRBJ2-1, with D tentatively TRBD1 (5 bases). The V gene's germline CDR1 is MNHEY and CDR2 SVGEGT. The length of the CDR3 is 12 residues. V dropped 5 bases and J dropped 10 bases, with 12 bases sitting between them. CDR3 residues: CASSPDRLEQFF. In nucleotides, the CDR3 is TGTGCCAGCAGTCCTGACAGACTGGAGCAGTTCTTC.

Worth noting for this clonotype: Only one base separates this from a far larger clonotype, so it likely reflects a read error. The chain has TRBV7-2 and TRBJ2-5, with D tentatively TRBD1 or TRBD2 (6 bases each). Near its end, the DNA agrees better with TRBJ2-1, so the J call may be wrong. The CDR3 is 19 amino acids. Germline values: CDR1 SGHTA, CDR2 FQGNSA. The CDR3 sequence: CASSFPRLPGASSYIEQFF. DNA for the CDR3: TGTGCCAGCAGCTTTCCCCGTCTCCCGGGGGCCAGCTCCTACATTGAGCAGTTCTTC.

The CDR3 spells CATLGQGPLEEKLFF. For the CDR3, the DNA is TGTGCCACCCTAGGACAGGGGCCTTTAGAGGAAAAACTGTTTTTT. The chain couples TRBV7-9 to TRBJ1-4, with 9 bases aligning to TRBD1. J gave up 8 bases and V 10 bases, and 14 bases lay outside the gene matches. This CDR3 spans 15 amino acids. Germline V lookup: CDR1 SEHNR, CDR2 FQNEAQ (reference sequence).

This clonotype has at least ten counts. This sequence joins TRBV12-3 or TRBV12-4 and TRBJ2-2; tentatively, D is TRBD2 (7 bases). Trimming removed 5 bases from V and 7 bases from J, with 17 bases in between. The CDR3 is 15 amino acids. The CDR3 bases are TGTGCCAGCAGTCAATCGGCGGGGGCGGTCGGGGAGCTGTTTTTT. Its protein product is CASSQSAGAVGELFF.

The sample holds many counts of this clonotype. The chain couples TRBV25-1 to TRBJ2-6; 8 positions agree with TRBD1. Germline CDR1 reads MGHDK; CDR2 reads SYGVNS. The CDR3 has 18 residues. Trimming removed 1 base from V and 3 bases from J; junction bases left unmatched: 8. The chain's CDR3 is CASSESRTGWGGANVLTF. The CDR3 bases are TGTGCCAGCAGTGAATCCCGGACAGGGTGGGGTGGGGCCAACGTCCTGACTTTC.

Relative to its sample, this clonotype is large (0.1 to 1%). V usage is TRBV5-4 and J usage is TRBJ1-2; D gene unclear. This CDR3 comprises 14 residues. Trimming shortened V by 6 bases and J by 4 bases, and 16 bases separated the two germline ends. Germline CDR1 reads SGHNT; CDR2 reads YYREEE (reference sequence). In DNA form, the CDR3 reads TGTGCCAGCACCTTTCGGGAAATCGGCTATGGCTACACCTTC. This sequence encodes CASTFREIGYGYTF.

This clonotype came up many times. J is TRBJ2-7 and V is TRBV30, with no clear D. Germline values: CDR1 GTSNPN, CDR2 SVGIG (reference sequence). CDR3 length: 15 amino acids. V lost 1 base, J lost 3 bases, and 16 bases lay in between. CDR3 amino acids: CAWSEPPGLYYEQYF. In DNA form, the CDR3 reads TGTGCCTGGAGTGAGCCGCCAGGCTTATACTACGAGCAGTACTTC.

This clonotype is classed as medium-sized. V gene TRBV6-5 combines with J gene TRBJ1-2; no clear D gene. Germline CDR1 and CDR2: MNHEY and SVGAGI. There are 16 residues in the CDR3. V shed 5 bases and J shed 1 base, with 17 bases lying between them. Here the CDR3 reads CASSPSTIDGNYGYTF. CDR3 bases: TGTGCCAGCAGTCCCTCCACGATCGACGGTAACTATGGCTACACCTTC.

Notes on this clonotype: A far larger clone is just one base off, so this is likely a read error. V and J are TRBV6-5 and TRBJ1-1; 12 nucleotides align to TRBD1. CDR3 length: 16 amino acids. Losses at the gene ends were 2 bases for V and 3 bases for J; bases not matched to a gene: 4. Germline CDR1 is MNHEY and CDR2 is SVGAGI. The CDR3 sequence: CASSYGTGGWYTEAFF. The CDR3 DNA is TGTGCCAGCAGTTACGGGACAGGGGGCTGGTACACTGAAGCTTTCTTT.

By share, this clonotype counts as medium-sized. The chain uses TRBV6-2 or TRBV6-3 and TRBJ1-5, with D perhaps TRBD1 (6 bases). Germline V gives CDR1 MNHEY, CDR2 SVGEGT. The V end lost 6 bases, the J end lost 5 bases, and 14 bases lay between the germline ends. This CDR3 contains 14 residues. CDR3 sequence reads: CASRSSGAHQPQHF. CDR3 coding DNA: TGTGCCAGCAGATCATCAGGGGCGCATCAGCCCCAGCATTTT.

This clonotype was observed many times. V and J are TRBV29-1 and TRBJ1-2, with 7 bases aligning to TRBD1. Germline loops: CDR1 SQVTM, CDR2 ANQGSEA. This CDR3 contains 13 residues. The V gene end was trimmed by 3 bases and the J gene end by 4 bases; junction bases not matched to a gene: 5. CDR3 region: CSVDEGAGYGYTF. In DNA form, the CDR3 reads TGCAGCGTTGATGAGGGGGCAGGCTATGGCTACACCTTC.

The chain combines TRBV6-6 with TRBJ2-1, with 8 bases lining up with TRBD1. The CDR3 loop spans 14 amino acids. CDR1 and CDR2 from the germline V gene are MNHNY and SVGAGI (reference sequence). J lost 8 bases, V lost 0 bases, and 3 bases had no gene match. The CDR3 is CASSYSKQGDEQFF. The CDR3 DNA reads as TGTGCCAGCAGTTACTCGAAACAGGGGGATGAGCAGTTCTTC.

This clonotype occurred a few times. Written as DNA, the CDR3 is TGTGCCAGCAGCCCGACCGGGCTAGCGGGCACAGATACGCAGTATTTT. It is translated as CASSPTGLAGTDTQYF. This chain links TRBV9 with TRBJ2-3; 7 bases are a match to TRBD2. CDR1 is SGDLS and CDR2 is YYNGEE in the germline V gene. V shed 4 bases, J shed 1 base, and the junction held 9 bases outside the gene matches. CDR3 length: 16 residues.

Sample share makes this clonotype medium-sized. The chain carries TRBV6-2 or TRBV6-3 and TRBJ2-1; TRBD2 matches 8 bases. CDR3 length: 14 amino acids. Trimming took 8 bases from V and 1 from J; bases not matched to a gene: 4. In germline, CDR1 is MNHEY, CDR2 SVGEGT. DNA of the CDR3: TGTGCCAGCCAACTAGCGGTTTCCTACAATGAGCAGTTCTTC. It specifies CASQLAVSYNEQFF.

J is TRBJ2-2 and V is TRBV7-9; 8 positions match TRBD1. Germline values: CDR1 SEHNR, CDR2 FQNEAQ (reference sequence). V was clipped by 7 bases and J by 3 bases; unmatched bases: 7. The CDR3 contains 15 residues. CDR3 nucleotides: TGTGCCAGCACCCTAGGACAGGGTTACACCGGGGAGCTGTTTTTT. It is translated as CASTLGQGYTGELFF.

A word on this clonotype: A far larger clone differs by one base, so this is likely a read error. The rearrangement links TRBV6-5 to TRBJ2-7, with 8 nucleotides matching TRBD1. Germline CDR1 reads MNHEY; CDR2 reads SVGAGI. The CDR3 totals 14 residues. The chain's CDR3 is CATAAWTGSYEQDF. DNA of the CDR3: TGTGCCACTGCTGCCTGGACAGGGTCCTACGAGCAGGACTTC.

The chain carries TRBV6-2 or TRBV6-3 and TRBJ1-5, with a tentative D call TRBD1 (5 bases). The length of the CDR3 is 14 residues. Trimming shortened V by 5 bases and J by 6 bases, and 14 bases separated the two germline ends. Germline V CDR1 and CDR2: MNHEY, SVGEGT. The CDR3 protein is CASSPGGDGQPQHF. In nucleotides, the CDR3 is TGTGCCAGCAGTCCGGGGGGGGACGGTCAGCCCCAGCATTTT.

By proportion, this clonotype is medium-sized (0.01 to 0.1%). The CDR3 loop reads CASSSRTGLPFF. CDR3 coding DNA: TGTGCCAGCAGCTCCAGGACAGGGTTGCCTTTCTTT. The chain joins TRBV7-2 to TRBJ1-1, with TRBD1 matching over 8 bases. Germline V gene lookup returns CDR1 SGHTA and CDR2 FQGNSA. The CDR3 length is 12 residues. V shed 4 bases and J 12 bases; nucleotides not matched to a gene: 7. The full variable domain, rest sourced from reference TRBV7-2 and TRBJ1-1, is GAGVSQSPSNKVTEKGKDVELRCDPISGHTALYWYRQSLGQGLEFLIYFQGNSAPDKSGLPSDRFSAERTGGSVSTLTIQRTQQEDSAVYLCASSSRTGLPFFGQGTRLTVV.

The CDR3 nucleotides are TGCAGCGTTGAAGCTAGCGGGAGTTACAATGAGCAGTTCTTC. It is translated as CSVEASGSYNEQFF. V is TRBV29-1 and J is TRBJ2-1, with 10 bases fitting TRBD2. The germline V gene has CDR1 SQVTM and CDR2 ANQGSEA. The CDR3 runs to 14 residues. Trimming at V came to 1 base and at J to 4 bases, leaving 1 base not matched to a gene.

In its sample, this clonotype was seen many times. This chain links TRBV30 with TRBJ2-1, with 7 positions matching TRBD2. The CDR3 is made up of 14 amino acids. CDR1 and CDR2 (germline): GTSNPN, SVGIG (reference sequence). Trimming took 4 bases from V and 1 from J; bases not matched to a gene: 4. CDR3 coding DNA: TGTGCCTGGAAAATTAGCGGGTCCTACAATGAGCAGTTCTTC. Encoded protein: CAWKISGSYNEQFF.

This clonotype was recorded many times. V and J are TRBV24-1 and TRBJ2-2, with D unresolved. Germline CDR1 and CDR2: KGHDR and SFDVKD. The V gene lost 6 bases and the J gene lost 4 bases, with 8 bases spanning the gap. The CDR3 has 13 residues. The CDR3 loop reads CATSHPVTGELFF. CDR3 DNA: TGTGCCACCAGTCACCCGGTCACCGGGGAGCTGTTTTTT.

There are many counts of this clonotype. The gene calls are TRBV5-4 and TRBJ1-3, with D unclear. With 0 bases removed from V and 2 bases from J, the gap between germline ends came to 9 bases. The CDR3 runs 15 residues. The germline V gene has CDR1 SGHNT and CDR2 YYREEE (reference sequence). CDR3 bases: TGTGCCAGCAGCTTGGATGTAGGAGCTGGAAACACCATATATTTT. Its protein product is CASSLDVGAGNTIYF.

Sample share makes this clonotype large. This chain joins TRBV29-1 and TRBJ1-2, with 9 positions matching TRBD1. J lost 6 bases, V lost 7 bases, and 12 bases had no gene match. The CDR3 has 14 amino acids. Germline loops: CDR1 SQVTM, CDR2 ANQGSEA. The CDR3 region is CSAARDRARDGYTF. CDR3 DNA: TGCAGCGCTGCACGGGACAGGGCTAGGGATGGCTACACCTTC.

Concerning this clonotype itself: Since a far larger clone is one base different, this is likely a read error. The chain carries TRBV27 and TRBJ2-5; no firm D call. The CDR3 sequence is 11 residues long. CDR1 is MNHEY, CDR2 SMNVEV, per germline (reference sequence). CDR3 loop: CDSSYSETQYF. Written as DNA, the CDR3 is TGTGACAGCAGTTATTCGGAGACCCAGTACTTC.

By share of the sample, this clonotype is medium-sized (0.01 to 0.1%). The chain is built from TRBV6-2 or TRBV6-3 and TRBJ2-6, with D possibly matching TRBD1 (5 bases). V lost 0 bases and J lost 2, with 8 bases in between. Germline V CDR1 and CDR2: MNHEY, SVGEGT. There are 16 residues in the CDR3. The CDR3 DNA follows: TGTGCCAGCAGTTACTCGGGCAGGGCTGGGGCCAACGTCCTGACTTTC. This encodes CASSYSGRAGANVLTF.

The sample holds many counts of this clonotype. The gene calls are TRBV28 and TRBJ2-7; 9 nucleotides agree with TRBD1. The CDR3 consists of 17 residues. The germline CDR1 and CDR2 sequences are MDHEN and SYDVKM. V trimming: 4 bases; J trimming: 1 base; junction bases outside the gene matches: 11. CDR3 sequence: CASSSAGQGPRSYEQYF. CDR3 nucleotides: TGTGCCAGCAGTTCTGCGGGACAGGGTCCTAGATCCTACGAGCAGTACTTC.

Remarks on this clonotype: A far larger clone is off by one base, so a read error is likely. The genes are TRBV7-9 and TRBJ1-2; D perhaps matches TRBD1 (6 bases). The CDR3 has 16 residues. Germline V lookup: CDR1 SEHNR, CDR2 FQNEAQ (reference sequence). V was pared by 5 bases and J by 0 bases, with 16 bases between. CDR3 sequence: CASSLWPGASNYGYTF. The CDR3, as DNA: TGTGCCAGCAGCCTCTGGCCAGGGGCGTCTAACTATGGCTACACCTTC.

This clonotype was detected many times. The J gene is TRBJ2-7, the V gene TRBV7-2; D perhaps matches TRBD2 (5 bases). V lost 7 bases and J 3 bases, leaving 16 bases between the germline ends. This CDR3 has 14 amino acids. Germline loops: CDR1 SGHTA, CDR2 FQGNSA. CDR3 amino acids: CASTEAGEIYEQYF. CDR3 in DNA: TGTGCCAGCACGGAGGCTGGGGAAATCTACGAGCAGTACTTC.

In its sample, this clonotype was seen a few times. This chain uses TRBV2 with TRBJ2-7, with 10 positions matching TRBD2. The CDR3 is made up of 14 amino acids. J gave up 2 bases and V 4 bases, and 2 bases lay outside the gene matches. Germline-derived CDR1 and CDR2 are SNHLY and FYNNEI. The CDR3 coding sequence is TGTGCCAGCAGTGCTAGCGGGGGCACCTACGAGCAGTACTTC. Amino acid sequence: CASSASGGTYEQYF.